This TCR beta chain was captured by sequencing in a study of OX40 agonist ivuxolimab in advanced cancers. General notes on the study: Ivuxolimab was a fully human IgG2 agonistic monoclonal antibody targeting the costimulatory receptor OX40 (CD134). The monotherapy dose-escalation portion (N of about 47 patients) of the phase I ivuxolimab trial is reported in the paper. The purpose of peripheral TCRbeta sequencing was to test whether ivuxolimab changed TCR sequence diversity and led to clonal T-cell expansion. The dose-escalation cohort was 82.7% male with a mean age of roughly 60 years, ranging from about 23 to 85. Of the roughly 51 patients in dose escalation, about 20 had hepatocellular carcinoma, approximately 15 had melanoma, 9 had renal cell carcinoma and 9 had head and neck cancer. Prior anti-PD-1, anti-PD-L1 or anti-CTLA-4 therapy was permitted, and checkpoint inhibitors had been received by around 39% of dose-escalation patients. Intravenous ivuxolimab was administered to patients every 2 weeks at six dose levels: 0.01, 0.1, 0.3, 1.5, 3 and 10 mg/kg. Partial responses occurred in three dose-escalation patients, of whom one had hepatocellular carcinoma and two had cutaneous melanoma. The paper as a whole reports these results and caveats: At doses from 0.1 to 3.0 mg/kg, clonal expansion was seen in both CD4+ and CD8+ blood T cells between baseline and week 6. The antigen specificity of the peripheral T cells that underwent clonal expansion was not determined. Low levels of normalized T-cell clonal expansion were also seen in some patients who did not respond. After ivuxolimab, CD8+ T cells had more expanded clones than CD4+ T cells on average. In the 0.1-3.0 mg/kg groups, partial responders were among the patients with the lowest normalized peripheral clonal expansion, particularly in CD8+ T cells.

The trial excluded patients who had a history of autoimmune disease or were on systemic immunosuppression. Peripheral blood for TCR sequencing was collected from all dose cohorts at baseline, on cycle 4 day 1, and on cycle 7 day 1. The samples were drawn from a first-in-human, open-label, multicenter phase I dose-escalation trial of ivuxolimab. Adults with locally advanced or metastatic melanoma, renal cell, hepatocellular, or head and neck squamous cell carcinoma were enrolled in the trial. CD4+ and CD8+ T cells were sorted separately from peripheral blood before TCR sequencing. Turning to this clone: What this receptor recognizes is not known. No much larger clonotype is one base removed from it; base qualities were not supplied.

CDR1 and CDR2 (ENHRY, SYGVKD) derive from the germline V gene. At the junction V is shortened by 10 bases and J by 5 bases, with 23 bases in between. The CDR3, cysteine through phenylalanine, is 16 amino acids long. The kept DNA is CDR3 alone, 48 bases in frame from the first base. Genomic DNA was extracted from sorted cells for sequencing of the TCRbeta CDR3 region. The immunoSEQ Assay was used to sequence the TCRbeta CDR3 regions. The clones in this table, taken by TCRdb from immuneACCESS, are in-frame only. Not every clone is retained; where verified, under half of the shortfall comes from an unresolved V gene, and the cause of the rest is unknown. The table for this sample lists about 76,000 clones; approximately 84% of them were counted only once. Together, the top ten hold 6.9% of the sample.

The chain is assembled from TRBV10-3 and TRBJ2-2; the D call is tentative, TRBD1 or TRBD2, as each matches 6 bases. Here the sequenced sample was CD4+ or CD8+ T cells sorted from blood, taken in a trial of the OX40 agonist ivuxolimab. The clonotype comes from an adult with an advanced solid tumor such as melanoma, head and neck, liver or kidney cancer. The DNA is as follows: TGTGCCACAACGGGGGCAGGGGCGGGGAGAACCGGGGAGCTGTTTTTT. Its translation reads: CATTGAGAGRTGELFF.